The 10 T cell receptor beta chains below were found in one sample sequenced in a study of T cell responses to AZD1222 COVID-19 vaccine. Assay: immunoSEQ multiplex PCR; the TCRdb copy retains only in-frame clones and omits some. The sample includes 100,000 or so clones, about 85% of them seen just once. The sample here was peripheral blood, taken on day 0 of AZD1222 vaccination. All receptors come from an adult in good health.

The V call is TRBV3-1 (or the pseudogene TRBV3-2), the J call TRBJ2-3, with TRBD2 identical over 14 bases. The V and J ends lost 4 bases and 6 bases, in that order; junction bases with no gene match: 3. Germline CDR1 reads LGHDT; CDR2 reads YNNKEL (reference sequence). The CDR3 runs to 15 residues. The CDR3 nucleotides are TGTGCCAGCAGCCCCCGGACTAGCGGGGGGGATACGCAGTATTTT. Translating gives CASSPRTSGGDTQYF.

This clone was counted a few times. The rearrangement joins TRBV6-5 to TRBJ1-5; TRBD1 agrees at 7 bases. Germline values: CDR1 MNHEY, CDR2 SVGAGI. V lost 7 bases to trimming and J lost 5 bases; unmatched junction nucleotides: 8. CDR3 length: 14 amino acids. CDR3 nucleotide sequence: TGTGCCAGCACCCCGGAGGGGGCCTATCAGCCCCAGCATTTT. As protein: CASTPEGAYQPQHF.

V usage is TRBV6-5 and J usage is TRBJ1-4; D remains ambiguous. Germline V gives CDR1 MNHEY, CDR2 SVGAGI. V lost 5 bases to trimming and J lost 4 bases, with 11 bases between them. The length of the CDR3 is 14 residues. CDR3 loop: CASSMTVDNEKLFF. The DNA of the CDR3 is TGTGCCAGCAGTATGACCGTAGATAATGAAAAACTGTTTTTT.

V is TRBV6-4 and J is TRBJ1-6, with 7 bases matching TRBD1. V lost 6 bases, J lost 5 bases, and 4 bases stayed unmatched. The germline CDR1 and CDR2 sequences are MRHNA and SNTAGT. This CDR3 comprises 14 residues. The DNA of the CDR3 is TGTGCCAGCAGCCCCAGGGGGAATAATTCACCCCTCCACTTT. Residues: CASSPRGNNSPLHF.

The chain combines TRBV7-6 with TRBJ2-7, with 7 bases lining up with TRBD1. Germline assignment: CDR1 SGHVS and CDR2 FNYEAQ. This CDR3 spans 17 amino acids. The V gene end was trimmed by 1 base and the J gene end by 1 base; junction bases not matched to a gene: 10. CDR3 nucleotide sequence: TGTGCCAGCAGCTTAGGGGTTTGGTCAGGGGGATCCTACGAGCAGTACTTC. It specifies CASSLGVWSGGSYEQYF.

V gene TRBV12-3 or TRBV12-4 combines with J gene TRBJ2-7; TRBD1 aligns across 7 bases. There are 12 residues in the CDR3. V shed 5 bases and J 5 bases; nucleotides not matched to a gene: 3. CDR3 sequence (DNA): TGTGCCAGCAGTACACAGGGGAACGAGCAGTACTTC. This encodes CASSTQGNEQYF.

The CDR3 DNA is TGTGCCAGCAGTTACCTCAAAGGGGGCTCCTACGAGCAGTACTTC. Translation gives CASSYLKGGSYEQYF. V is TRBV6-5 and J is TRBJ2-7; a possible D gene is TRBD1 (6 bases). This CDR3 has 15 residues. V was cut by 2 bases and J by 0 bases, with 11 bases left in between. Looked up from germline, CDR1 is MNHEY and CDR2 is SVGAGI.

The V call is TRBV30, the J call TRBJ2-2; TRBD2 agrees at 10 bases. There are 15 residues in the CDR3. The germline V gene encodes CDR1 GTSNPN and CDR2 SVGIG (reference sequence). The trim removed 3 bases at V and 6 bases at J, leaving 7 bases unmatched. The CDR3 loop reads CAWSEISGRSGELFF. For the CDR3, the DNA is TGTGCCTGGAGCGAAATTAGCGGGAGGTCCGGGGAGCTGTTTTTT.

This sequence joins TRBV3-1 (or the pseudogene TRBV3-2) and TRBJ2-5; D is possibly TRBD2 (5 bases). The ends were cut back, 1 base at V and 5 bases at J, with 17 bases in the middle. Per the germline V gene, CDR1 is LGHDT and CDR2 is YNNKEL (reference sequence). This CDR3 is 16 amino acids long. This chain's CDR3 is CASSQVPGLGEETQYF. The CDR3 region has the DNA TGTGCCAGCAGCCAAGTTCCGGGCTTGGGAGAGGAGACCCAGTACTTC.

The gene calls are TRBV28 and TRBJ1-3; D not certain. The V and J ends lost 4 bases and 0 bases respectively, with 13 bases between them. The CDR3 is made up of 16 amino acids. Looked up from germline, CDR1 is MDHEN and CDR2 is SYDVKM. Here the CDR3 reads CASSSNPASSGNTIYF. As DNA, the CDR3 is TGTGCCAGCAGTTCTAACCCCGCATCCTCTGGAAACACCATATATTTT.